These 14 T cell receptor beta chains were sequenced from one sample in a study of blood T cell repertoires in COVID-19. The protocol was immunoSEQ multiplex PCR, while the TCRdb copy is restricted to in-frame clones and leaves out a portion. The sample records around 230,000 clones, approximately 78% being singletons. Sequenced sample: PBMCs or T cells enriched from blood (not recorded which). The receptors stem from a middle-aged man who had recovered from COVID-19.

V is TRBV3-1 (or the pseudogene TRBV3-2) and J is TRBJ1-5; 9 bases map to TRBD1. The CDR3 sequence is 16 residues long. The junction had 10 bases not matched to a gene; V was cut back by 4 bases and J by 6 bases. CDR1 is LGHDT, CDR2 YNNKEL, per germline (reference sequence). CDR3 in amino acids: CASSPTGGRWAQPQHF. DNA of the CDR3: TGTGCCAGCAGCCCGACAGGGGGGCGATGGGCTCAGCCCCAGCATTTT.

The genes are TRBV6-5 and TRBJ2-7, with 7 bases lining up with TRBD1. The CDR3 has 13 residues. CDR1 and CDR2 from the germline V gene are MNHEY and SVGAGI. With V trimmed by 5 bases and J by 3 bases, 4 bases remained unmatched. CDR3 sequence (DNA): TGTGCCAGCAGTCAGGGACAGTACTACGAGCAGTACTTC. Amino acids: CASSQGQYYEQYF.

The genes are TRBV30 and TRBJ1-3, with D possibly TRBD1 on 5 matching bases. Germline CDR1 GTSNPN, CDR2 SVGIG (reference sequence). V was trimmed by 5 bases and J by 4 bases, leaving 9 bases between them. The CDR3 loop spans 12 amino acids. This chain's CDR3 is CAWGTWGNTIYF. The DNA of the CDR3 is TGTGCCTGGGGGACTTGGGGAAACACCATATATTTT.

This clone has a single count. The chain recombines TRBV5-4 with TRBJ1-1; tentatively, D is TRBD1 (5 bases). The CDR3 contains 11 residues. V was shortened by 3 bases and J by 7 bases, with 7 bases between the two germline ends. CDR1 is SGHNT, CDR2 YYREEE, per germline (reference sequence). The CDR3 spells CASSSQVEAFF. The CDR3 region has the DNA TGTGCCAGCAGCTCACAGGTTGAAGCTTTCTTT.

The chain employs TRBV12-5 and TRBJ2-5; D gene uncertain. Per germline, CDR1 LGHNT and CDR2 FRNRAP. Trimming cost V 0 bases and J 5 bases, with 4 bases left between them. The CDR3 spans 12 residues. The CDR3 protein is CASGLVRETQYF. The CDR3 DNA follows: TGTGCTAGTGGTTTGGTACGGGAGACCCAGTACTTC.

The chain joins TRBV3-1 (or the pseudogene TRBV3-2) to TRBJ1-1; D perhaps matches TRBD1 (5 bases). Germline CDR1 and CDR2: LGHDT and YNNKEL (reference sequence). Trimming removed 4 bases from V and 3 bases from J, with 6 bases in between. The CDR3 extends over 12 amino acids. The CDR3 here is CASSPGYTEAFF. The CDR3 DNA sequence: TGTGCCAGCAGCCCAGGGTACACTGAAGCTTTCTTT.

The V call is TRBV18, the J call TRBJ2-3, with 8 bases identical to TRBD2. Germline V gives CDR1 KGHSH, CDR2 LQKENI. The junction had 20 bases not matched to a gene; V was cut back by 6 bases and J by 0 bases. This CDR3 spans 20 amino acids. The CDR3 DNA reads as TGTGCCAGCTCCCTCTCCGCGGGGAGCGGGGGATATAAAAGCACAGATACGCAGTATTTT. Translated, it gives CASSLSAGSGGYKSTDTQYF. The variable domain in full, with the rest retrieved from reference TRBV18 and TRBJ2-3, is NAGVMQNPRHLVRRRGQEARLRCSPMKGHSHVYWYRQLPEEGLKFMVYLQKENIIDESGMPKERFSAEFPKEGPSILRIQQVVRGDSAAYFCASSLSAGSGGYKSTDTQYFGPGTRLTVL.

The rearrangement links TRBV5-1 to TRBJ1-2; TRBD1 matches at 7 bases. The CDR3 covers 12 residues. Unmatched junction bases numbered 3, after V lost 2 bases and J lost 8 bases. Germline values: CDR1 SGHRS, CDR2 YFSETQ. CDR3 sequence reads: CASSLGQDGYTF. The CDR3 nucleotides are TGCGCCAGCAGCTTAGGACAGGACGGCTACACCTTC. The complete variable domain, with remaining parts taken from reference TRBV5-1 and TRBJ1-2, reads KAGVTQTPRYLIKTRGQQVTLSCSPISGHRSVSWYQQTPGQGLQFLFEYFSETQRNKGNFPGRFSGRQFSNSRSEMNVSTLELGDSALYLCASSLGQDGYTFGSGTRLTVV.

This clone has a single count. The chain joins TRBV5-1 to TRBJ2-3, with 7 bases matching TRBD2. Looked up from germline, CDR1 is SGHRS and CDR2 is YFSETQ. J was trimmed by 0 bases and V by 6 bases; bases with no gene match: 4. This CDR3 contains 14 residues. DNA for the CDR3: TGCGCCAGCATCCTAGCGGCTAGCACAGATACGCAGTATTTT. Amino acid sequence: CASILAASTDTQYF.

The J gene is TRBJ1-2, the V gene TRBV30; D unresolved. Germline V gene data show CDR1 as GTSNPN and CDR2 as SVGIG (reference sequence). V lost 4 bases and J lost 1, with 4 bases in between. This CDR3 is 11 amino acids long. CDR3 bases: TGTGCCTGGAAACTTAACTATGGCTACACCTTC. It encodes CAWKLNYGYTF.

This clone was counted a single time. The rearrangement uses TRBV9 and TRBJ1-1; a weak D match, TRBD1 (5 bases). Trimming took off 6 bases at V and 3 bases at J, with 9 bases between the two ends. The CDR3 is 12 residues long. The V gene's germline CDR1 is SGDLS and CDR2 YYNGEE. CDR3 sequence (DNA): TGTGCCAGCAACCAAGGGGACACTGAAGCTTTCTTT. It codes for CASNQGDTEAFF.

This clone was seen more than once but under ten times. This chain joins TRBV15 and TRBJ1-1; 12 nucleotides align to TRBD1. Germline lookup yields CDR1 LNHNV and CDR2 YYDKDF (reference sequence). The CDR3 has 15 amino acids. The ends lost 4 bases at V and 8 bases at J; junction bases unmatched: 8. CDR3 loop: CATSTGTGGKSEAFF. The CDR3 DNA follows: TGTGCCACCAGCACCGGGACAGGGGGCAAGAGCGAAGCTTTCTTT.

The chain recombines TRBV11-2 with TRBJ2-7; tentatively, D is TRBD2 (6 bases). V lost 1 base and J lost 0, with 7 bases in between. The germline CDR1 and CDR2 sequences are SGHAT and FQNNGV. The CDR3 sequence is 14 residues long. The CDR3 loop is CASSLADYSYEQYF. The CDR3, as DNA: TGTGCCAGCAGCTTAGCGGACTACTCCTACGAGCAGTACTTC.

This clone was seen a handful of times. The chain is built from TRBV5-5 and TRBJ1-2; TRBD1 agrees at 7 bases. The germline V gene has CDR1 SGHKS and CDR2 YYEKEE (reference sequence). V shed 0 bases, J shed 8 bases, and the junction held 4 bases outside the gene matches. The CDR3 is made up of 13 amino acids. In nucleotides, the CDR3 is TGTGCCAGCAGCTTGGAGGGGGCGCAGGGCTACACCTTC. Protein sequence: CASSLEGAQGYTF. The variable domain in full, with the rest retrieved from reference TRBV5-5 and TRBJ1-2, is DAGVTQSPTHLIKTRGQQVTLRCSPISGHKSVSWYQQVLGQGPQFIFQYYEKEERGRGNFPDRFSARQFPNYSSELNVNALLLGDSALYLCASSLEGAQGYTFGSGTRLTVV.